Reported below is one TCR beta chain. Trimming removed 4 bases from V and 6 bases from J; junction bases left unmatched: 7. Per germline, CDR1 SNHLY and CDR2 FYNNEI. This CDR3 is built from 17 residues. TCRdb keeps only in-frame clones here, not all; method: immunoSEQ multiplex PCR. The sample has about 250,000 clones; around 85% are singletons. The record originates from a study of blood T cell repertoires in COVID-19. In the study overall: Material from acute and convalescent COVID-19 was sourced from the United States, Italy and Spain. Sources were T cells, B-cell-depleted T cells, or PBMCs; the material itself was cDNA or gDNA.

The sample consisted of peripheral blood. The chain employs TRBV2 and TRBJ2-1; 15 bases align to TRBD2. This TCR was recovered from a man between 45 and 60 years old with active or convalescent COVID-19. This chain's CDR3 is CASSASLGLAGGNEQFF. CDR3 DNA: TGTGCCAGCAGTGCCTCGCTGGGACTAGCGGGAGGCAATGAGCAGTTCTTC.